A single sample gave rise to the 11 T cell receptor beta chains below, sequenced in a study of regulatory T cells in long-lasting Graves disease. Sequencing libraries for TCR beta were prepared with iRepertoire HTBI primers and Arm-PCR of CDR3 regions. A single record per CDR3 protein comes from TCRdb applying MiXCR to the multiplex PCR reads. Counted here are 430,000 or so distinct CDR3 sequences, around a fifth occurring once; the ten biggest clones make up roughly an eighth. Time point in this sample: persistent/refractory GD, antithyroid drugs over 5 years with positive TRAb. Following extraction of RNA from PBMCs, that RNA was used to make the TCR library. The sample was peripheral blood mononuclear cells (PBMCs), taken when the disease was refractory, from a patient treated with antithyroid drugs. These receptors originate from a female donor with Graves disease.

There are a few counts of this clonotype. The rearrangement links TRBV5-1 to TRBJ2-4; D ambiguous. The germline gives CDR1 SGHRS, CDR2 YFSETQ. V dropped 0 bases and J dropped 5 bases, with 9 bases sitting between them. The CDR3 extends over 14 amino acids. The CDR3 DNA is TGCGCCAGCAGCTTGGTCTCCGAACAAAACATTCAGTACTTC. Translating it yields CASSLVSEQNIQYF.

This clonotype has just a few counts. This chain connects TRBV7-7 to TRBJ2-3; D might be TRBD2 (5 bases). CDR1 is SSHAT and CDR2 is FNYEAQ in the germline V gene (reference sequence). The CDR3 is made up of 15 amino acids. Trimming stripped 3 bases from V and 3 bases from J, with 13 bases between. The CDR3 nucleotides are TGTGCCAGCAGCTTGGGCCTAGCTGGGACAGATACGCAGTATTTT. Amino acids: CASSLGLAGTDTQYF.

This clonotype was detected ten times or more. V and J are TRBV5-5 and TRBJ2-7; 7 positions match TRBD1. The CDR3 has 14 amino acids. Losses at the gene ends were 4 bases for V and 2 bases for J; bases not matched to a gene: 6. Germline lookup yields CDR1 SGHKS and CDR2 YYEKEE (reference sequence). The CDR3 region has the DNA TGTGCCAGCAGCATCCGAGGACAGGCCTACGAGCAGTACTTC. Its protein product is CASSIRGQAYEQYF.

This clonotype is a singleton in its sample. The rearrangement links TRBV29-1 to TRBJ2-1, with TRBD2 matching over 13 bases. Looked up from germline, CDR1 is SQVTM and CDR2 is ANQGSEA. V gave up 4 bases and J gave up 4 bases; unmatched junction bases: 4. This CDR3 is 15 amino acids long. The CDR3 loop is CSVVPGLAGYNEQFF. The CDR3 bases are TGCAGCGTTGTACCGGGACTAGCGGGGTACAATGAGCAGTTCTTC.

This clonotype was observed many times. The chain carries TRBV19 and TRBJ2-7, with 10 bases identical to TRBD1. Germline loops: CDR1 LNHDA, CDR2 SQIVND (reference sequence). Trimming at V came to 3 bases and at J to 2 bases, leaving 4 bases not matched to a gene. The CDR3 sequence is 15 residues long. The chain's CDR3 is CASSIGDRGTYEQYF. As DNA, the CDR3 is TGTGCCAGTAGTATTGGGGACAGGGGAACCTACGAGCAGTACTTC.

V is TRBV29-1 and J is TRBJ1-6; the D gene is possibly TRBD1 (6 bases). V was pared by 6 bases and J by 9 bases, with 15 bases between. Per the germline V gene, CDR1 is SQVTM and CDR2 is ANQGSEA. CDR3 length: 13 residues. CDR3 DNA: TGCAGCGTAGCCACAGGGATCAGTTCACCCCTCCACTTT. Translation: CSVATGISSPLHF.

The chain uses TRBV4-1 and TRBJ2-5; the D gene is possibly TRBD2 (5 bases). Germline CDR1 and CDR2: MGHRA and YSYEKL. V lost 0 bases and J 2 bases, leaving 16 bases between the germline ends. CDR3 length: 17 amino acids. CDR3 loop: CASSQEVSLAHQETQYF. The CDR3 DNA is TGCGCCAGCAGCCAAGAGGTCTCCTTAGCGCATCAAGAGACCCAGTACTTC.

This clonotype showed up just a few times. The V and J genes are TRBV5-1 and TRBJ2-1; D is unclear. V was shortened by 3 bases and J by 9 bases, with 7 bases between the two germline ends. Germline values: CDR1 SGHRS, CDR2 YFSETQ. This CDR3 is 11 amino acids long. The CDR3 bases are TGCGCCAGCAGCTCTGACGGTGAGCAGTTCTTC. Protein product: CASSSDGEQFF.

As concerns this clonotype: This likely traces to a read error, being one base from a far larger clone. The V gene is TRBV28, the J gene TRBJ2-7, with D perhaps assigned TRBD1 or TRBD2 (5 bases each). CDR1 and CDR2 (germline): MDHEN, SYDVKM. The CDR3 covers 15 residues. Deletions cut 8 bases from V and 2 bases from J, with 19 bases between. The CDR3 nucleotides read TGTGCCAGCGGTGAGGGGAGTAAAGGACCCTACGAGCAGTACTTC. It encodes CASGEGSKGPYEQYF.

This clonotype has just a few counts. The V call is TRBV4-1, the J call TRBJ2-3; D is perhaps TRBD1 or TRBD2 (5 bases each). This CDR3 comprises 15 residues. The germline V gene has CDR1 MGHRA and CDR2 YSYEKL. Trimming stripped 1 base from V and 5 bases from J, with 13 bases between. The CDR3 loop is CASSQVVRDGDTQYF. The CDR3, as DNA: TGCGCCAGCAGCCAAGTCGTAAGGGACGGAGATACGCAGTATTTT.

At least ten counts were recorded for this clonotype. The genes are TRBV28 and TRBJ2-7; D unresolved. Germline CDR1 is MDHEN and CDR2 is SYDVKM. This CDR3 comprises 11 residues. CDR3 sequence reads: CGSGFGYEQYF. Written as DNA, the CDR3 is TGTGGGTCCGGATTTGGCTACGAGCAGTACTTC.